A single sample is the source of the 15 T cell receptor beta chains below, sequenced in a study of PD-L1 blockade in urothelial cancer. Time point: pretreatment peripheral blood. Only in-frame clones appear in the TCRdb table, and some are missing; sequencing was by immunoSEQ multiplex PCR. The sample shows about 50,000 clones, less than 85% of them seen only once. This specimen was PBMCs, taken around atezolizumab (anti-PD-L1) treatment. All receptors come from a man between 70 and 80 years old with urothelial cancer.

This chain joins TRBV30 and TRBJ2-7; the D gene is possibly TRBD2 (7 bases). Germline V lookup: CDR1 GTSNPN, CDR2 SVGIG (reference sequence). The V end was cut by 3 bases, the J end by 3 bases, with 24 bases between. The CDR3 is made up of 17 amino acids. CDR3 DNA: TGTGCCTGGAGCGGGAGGACAGCCTACTCGGCCATCTACGAGCAGTACTTC. As protein: CAWSGRTAYSAIYEQYF.

This rearrangement joins TRBV7-2 to TRBJ1-2; 9 bases match TRBD1. After removal of 3 bases from V and 12 bases from J, the junction contained 11 bases not matched to a gene. Germline CDR1 is SGHTA and CDR2 is FQGNSA. The CDR3 sequence is 14 residues long. In DNA form, the CDR3 reads TGTGCCAGCAGCTTTTCAGGACAGGGGAATTTGGACACCTTC. Translation: CASSFSGQGNLDTF.

V usage is TRBV29-1 and J usage is TRBJ2-1; possibly TRBD1 for D (7 bases). The CDR3 consists of 14 residues. The V and J ends lost 4 bases and 6 bases respectively, with 16 bases between them. The germline V gene encodes CDR1 SQVTM and CDR2 ANQGSEA. The CDR3 coding sequence is TGCAGCGTTGCCGGAGGGGGCGCCTCCAATGAGCAGTTCTTC. It encodes CSVAGGGASNEQFF.

This clone was seen only a few times. The rearrangement joins TRBV6-5 to TRBJ1-1; D perhaps matches TRBD1 (5 bases). V was clipped by 0 bases and J by 2 bases, with 10 bases between them. The length of the CDR3 is 15 residues. Per germline, CDR1 MNHEY and CDR2 SVGAGI. The CDR3 loop is CASSYSGTLNTEAFF. The CDR3 region has the DNA TGTGCCAGCAGTTACTCCGGGACTCTAAACACTGAAGCTTTCTTT.

The rearrangement uses TRBV19 and TRBJ2-7, with TRBD1 as a possible D gene (5 bases). Trimming removed 0 bases from V and 6 bases from J, with 12 bases in between. CDR1 is LNHDA and CDR2 is SQIVND in the germline V gene (reference sequence). CDR3 length equals 14 residues. The DNA for the CDR3 is TGTGCCAGTAGTATAGACCCCGACAGCTCCGAGCAGTACTTC. Amino acids: CASSIDPDSSEQYF.

The rearrangement joins TRBV9 to TRBJ2-7; 11 positions match TRBD2. Trimming cost V 3 bases and J 3 bases; bases outside gene matches: 5. Germline-derived CDR1 and CDR2 are SGDLS and YYNGEE. This CDR3 is 15 amino acids long. CDR3 loop: CASSAGTSGSYEQYF. CDR3 in DNA: TGTGCCAGCAGCGCCGGGACTAGCGGAAGCTACGAGCAGTACTTC.

The V gene is TRBV5-4, the J gene TRBJ2-7; TRBD1 is a possible D gene (6 bases). From germline, CDR1 is SGHNT and CDR2 YYREEE (reference sequence). The V end was cut by 0 bases, the J end by 3 bases, with 7 bases between. The CDR3 has 13 residues. In DNA form, the CDR3 reads TGTGCCAGCAGCTTGGGGACAGTCTACGAGCAGTACTTC. As protein: CASSLGTVYEQYF.

CDR3 in amino acids: CASSLVARAGKEQFF. DNA for the CDR3: TGCGCCAGCAGCTTGGTAGCCCGCGCGGGGAAAGAGCAGTTCTTC. V usage is TRBV5-1 and J usage is TRBJ2-1, with D perhaps matching TRBD2 (6 bases). Germline CDR1 SGHRS, CDR2 YFSETQ. The CDR3 has 15 amino acids. V was trimmed by 0 bases and J by 10 bases, leaving 17 bases between them.

The chain employs TRBV29-1 and TRBJ2-7, with D perhaps TRBD2 (6 bases). The CDR3 totals 15 residues. The V and J ends lost 5 bases and 5 bases respectively, with 22 bases between them. CDR1 is SQVTM, CDR2 ANQGSEA, per germline. The chain's CDR3 is CSVHDDGWGRNEQYF. The CDR3 DNA is TGCAGCGTTCACGATGACGGGTGGGGGAGGAACGAGCAGTACTTC.

The rearrangement uses TRBV4-1 and TRBJ2-7; 7 bases fit TRBD1. The trim removed 3 bases at V and 1 base at J, leaving 12 bases unmatched. The CDR3 runs 17 residues. The germline V gene encodes CDR1 MGHRA and CDR2 YSYEKL. The CDR3, as DNA: TGCGCCAGCAGCCAGGCCGATCAGGGGGAATCATCCTACGAGCAGTACTTC. Protein product: CASSQADQGESSYEQYF.

The CDR3 nucleotides are TGTGCCAGCAGCTTAGACGGGAGGACGGGAGAAAAACTGTTTTTT. It translates to CASSLDGRTGEKLFF. This chain joins TRBV7-9 and TRBJ1-4, with D unresolved. Deletions cut 1 base from V and 8 bases from J, with 14 bases between. Germline V gene sequence: CDR1 SEHNR, CDR2 FQNEAQ (reference sequence). The CDR3 spans 15 residues.

The table lists this clone with a count of one. This chain connects TRBV19 to TRBJ1-5, with 11 bases lining up with TRBD1. Germline V gives CDR1 LNHDA, CDR2 SQIVND (reference sequence). V dropped 5 bases and J dropped 7; count of bases not matched to a gene: 10. CDR3 length: 16 residues. CDR3 coding DNA: TGTGCCAGTAGTGGGAGACCGGACAGGGGGCGGCAGCCCCAGCATTTT. Protein product: CASSGRPDRGRQPQHF.

This clone appeared a single time. This chain connects TRBV9 to TRBJ2-1; D gene uncertain. Trimming pared 2 bases from V and 0 bases from J, leaving 9 bases between. Germline lookup yields CDR1 SGDLS and CDR2 YYNGEE. The CDR3 has 15 amino acids. The DNA of the CDR3 is TGTGCCAGCAGCGTTAGTGACTCCTCCTACAATGAGCAGTTCTTC. Its translation is CASSVSDSSYNEQFF.

The chain carries TRBV7-2 and TRBJ1-2; D not resolved. Trimming shortened V by 5 bases and J by 7 bases, and 14 bases separated the two germline ends. There are 13 residues in the CDR3. Germline CDR1 is SGHTA and CDR2 is FQGNSA. CDR3: CASSLDSPLGYTF. DNA for the CDR3: TGTGCCAGCAGCCTTGACTCCCCGCTTGGCTACACCTTC. Combining the CDR3 with reference TRBV7-2 and TRBJ1-2 gives the whole variable domain GAGVSQSPSNKVTEKGKDVELRCDPISGHTALYWYRQSLGQGLEFLIYFQGNSAPDKSGLPSDRFSAERTGGSVSTLTIQRTQQEDSAVYLCASSLDSPLGYTFGSGTRLTVV.

The genes are TRBV5-4 and TRBJ2-5; 11 bases are shared with TRBD2. The CDR3 extends over 14 amino acids. V trimming: 5 bases; J trimming: 3 bases; junction bases outside the gene matches: 3. Germline CDR1 SGHNT, CDR2 YYREEE (reference sequence). The CDR3 sequence is CASSPGLAEETQYF. CDR3 in DNA: TGTGCCAGCAGTCCGGGACTAGCGGAAGAGACCCAGTACTTC.